A single sample is the source of the 30 T cell receptor beta chains below, sequenced in a study of immune cell composition in non-small cell lung cancer. Normal lung was taken at the farthest possible site, at least 3 cm from tumour. TCRdb's copy holds only in-frame clones and misses some; the assay was immunoSEQ multiplex PCR. Among around 16,000 clones, 77% were seen once, and the ten largest hold 9.8%. The same data also went into a second study, on CD4 T cells in lung cancer.

The sequenced sample consisted of non-adjacent lung tissue. The receptors shown here come from a human donor with non-small cell lung cancer.

This clone was picked up one time. V and J are TRBV7-3 and TRBJ2-5, with D maybe TRBD1 (6 bases). The CDR3 is made up of 12 amino acids. CDR1 is SGHTA, CDR2 FQGTGA, per germline. Trimming removed 5 bases at V and 4 bases at J, with 8 bases between. The CDR3 nucleotides are TGTGCCAGCAGCCCACAGGGAGAGACCCAGTACTTC. Translating it yields CASSPQGETQYF. Using reference TRBV7-3 and TRBJ2-5 for the parts outside the CDR3, the full variable domain is GAGVSQTPSNKVTEKGKYVELRCDPISGHTALYWYRQSLGQGPEFLIYFQGTGAADDSGLPNDRFFAVRPEGSVSTLKIQRTERGDSAVYLCASSPQGETQYFGPGTRLLVL.

V gene TRBV7-9 combines with J gene TRBJ1-2; D not certain. Germline CDR1 is SEHNR and CDR2 is FQNEAQ (reference sequence). The CDR3 spans 12 residues. V dropped 1 base and J dropped 8 bases, with 8 bases sitting between them. The CDR3 coding sequence is TGTGCCAGCAGCTTAGGGGCGGGCGGCTACACCTTC. Amino acids: CASSLGAGGYTF.

V gene TRBV28 combines with J gene TRBJ2-6; D tentatively reads TRBD1 or TRBD2 (5 bases each). The CDR3 covers 16 residues. V lost 6 bases, J lost 0 bases, and 12 bases lay in between. Per the germline V gene, CDR1 is MDHEN and CDR2 is SYDVKM. Written as DNA, the CDR3 is TGTGCCAGCAGCGGGACGGCTAACTCTGGGGCCAACGTCCTGACTTTC. It yields the protein CASSGTANSGANVLTF.

Only a few counts were recorded for this clone. The chain has TRBV2 and TRBJ2-5; a weak D match, TRBD2 (6 bases). The germline CDR1 and CDR2 sequences are SNHLY and FYNNEI. The ends were cut back, 6 bases at V and 9 bases at J, with 17 bases in the middle. This CDR3 is built from 13 residues. The CDR3 here is CASSGGTAPSQYF. The CDR3 region has the DNA TGTGCCAGCAGCGGAGGGACGGCCCCATCCCAGTACTTC. Using reference TRBV2 and TRBJ2-5 for the parts outside the CDR3, the full variable domain is EPEVTQTPSHQVTQMGQEVILRCVPISNHLYFYWYRQILGQKVEFLVSFYNNEISEKSEIFDDQFSVERPDGSNFTLKIRSTKLEDSAMYFCASSGGTAPSQYFGPGTRLLVL.

The chain carries TRBV7-8 and TRBJ2-1; D might be TRBD2 (7 bases). Trimming cost V 4 bases and J 8 bases, with 18 bases left between them. This CDR3 comprises 15 residues. Per germline, CDR1 SGHVS and CDR2 FQNEAQ. This CDR3 is CASSSGPGAGDEQFF. The CDR3 nucleotides read TGTGCCAGCAGCTCAGGTCCAGGGGCGGGGGATGAGCAGTTCTTC.

The V call is TRBV18, the J call TRBJ2-7, with D perhaps TRBD2 (6 bases). Germline loops: CDR1 KGHSH, CDR2 LQKENI. This CDR3 is built from 13 residues. The V end lost 3 bases, the J end lost 9 bases, and 15 bases lay between the germline ends. Here the CDR3 DNA reads TGTGCCAGCTCACCGTCGGAGGGGCTCGGGCAGTACTTC. Translation gives CASSPSEGLGQYF.

This clone was seen once. J is TRBJ1-2 and V is TRBV7-2, with 12 bases that match TRBD1. Trimming removed 0 bases from V and 6 bases from J; junction bases left unmatched: 5. Germline V gene data show CDR1 as SGHTA and CDR2 as FQGNSA. This CDR3 has 16 residues. CDR3 amino acids: CASSLAGQGARDGYTF. DNA for the CDR3: TGTGCCAGCAGCTTAGCGGGACAGGGGGCGAGAGATGGCTACACCTTC.

The V and J genes are TRBV28 and TRBJ2-7; the D gene is possibly TRBD2 (5 bases). Between the trimmed V and J ends, which lost 5 bases and 1 base, there was a span of 15 bases. Germline V gene lookup returns CDR1 MDHEN and CDR2 SYDVKM. CDR3 length equals 15 residues. The CDR3: CASSLAALSSYEQYF. The DNA of the CDR3 is TGTGCCAGCAGTCTAGCAGCCCTCTCGTCCTACGAGCAGTACTTC.

CDR3 loop: CASNREGGAAQETQYF. In DNA, the CDR3 is TGTGCCAGCAACCGTGAGGGGGGGGCCGCGCAAGAGACCCAGTACTTC. The chain combines TRBV5-4 with TRBJ2-5; tentative D call: TRBD2 (7 bases). This CDR3 has 16 amino acids. CDR1 is SGHNT, CDR2 YYREEE, per germline (reference sequence). V was pared by 6 bases and J by 2 bases, with 20 bases between.

The chain has TRBV18 and TRBJ2-1; 11 nucleotides match TRBD1. The CDR3 has 16 residues. The germline CDR1 and CDR2 sequences are KGHSH and LQKENI. The V and J ends lost 3 bases and 4 bases, in that order; junction bases with no gene match: 5. The CDR3 reads CASSPTGTGGYNEQFF. The CDR3 nucleotides read TGTGCCAGCTCACCGACCGGGACAGGGGGTTACAATGAGCAGTTCTTC.

This clone is a singleton in its sample. This chain joins TRBV27 and TRBJ1-2; 8 bases are a match to TRBD1. The V segment lost 8 bases and the J segment 4 bases; nucleotides outside the gene matches: 9. The CDR3 runs 14 residues. In germline, CDR1 is MNHEY, CDR2 SMNVEV (reference sequence). CDR3 amino acids: CASAPGTGRYGYTF. The CDR3 DNA reads TGTGCCAGCGCCCCCGGGACAGGTCGCTATGGCTACACCTTC.

The chain joins TRBV5-4 to TRBJ1-1, with D perhaps matching TRBD1 (6 bases). The ends were cut back, 7 bases at V and 0 bases at J, with 10 bases in the middle. Looked up from germline, CDR1 is SGHNT and CDR2 is YYREEE (reference sequence). This CDR3 spans 13 amino acids. The CDR3, as DNA: TGTGCCAGCGGGGGGCAGGTGAACACTGAAGCTTTCTTT. Translating it yields CASGGQVNTEAFF.

The rearrangement joins TRBV4-1 to TRBJ2-7; 7 bases match TRBD1. The CDR3 loop spans 15 amino acids. The trim removed 0 bases at V and 6 bases at J, leaving 8 bases unmatched. Germline lookup yields CDR1 MGHRA and CDR2 YSYEKL. The CDR3 DNA reads as TGCGCCAGCAGCCAAGATCCCGGGACAGCCAGCGAGCAGTACTTC. Protein sequence: CASSQDPGTASEQYF.

V is TRBV7-8 and J is TRBJ2-5, with D tentatively TRBD1 (7 bases). The CDR3 extends over 17 amino acids. The germline V gene encodes CDR1 SGHVS and CDR2 FQNEAQ. Trimming removed 4 bases from V and 1 base from J, with 19 bases in between. CDR3 bases: TGTGCCAGCAGCTATGGACAGGCCGGGGGTCCCCAAGAGACCCAGTACTTC. The encoded protein is CASSYGQAGGPQETQYF.

This rearrangement joins TRBV15 to TRBJ1-1; D perhaps matches TRBD1 (5 bases). Trimming took off 1 base at V and 4 bases at J, with 7 bases between the two ends. Germline CDR1 reads LNHNV; CDR2 reads YYDKDF (reference sequence). CDR3 length equals 13 residues. The CDR3 DNA reads as TGTGCCACCAGCAGAGGGGGGGGCACTGAAGCTTTCTTT. It codes for CATSRGGGTEAFF.

The rearrangement joins TRBV28 to TRBJ1-5, with TRBD1 as a possible D gene (5 bases). The CDR3 covers 15 residues. V lost 8 bases and J lost 0, with 14 bases in between. The germline gives CDR1 MDHEN, CDR2 SYDVKM. CDR3 protein: CASFPPGDSNQPQHF. CDR3 DNA sequence: TGTGCCAGCTTTCCCCCGGGGGATAGCAATCAGCCCCAGCATTTT.

The chain links TRBV7-3 to TRBJ2-3; 9 bases fit TRBD2. V lost 2 bases, J lost 4 bases, and 7 bases stayed unmatched. Per germline, CDR1 SGHTA and CDR2 FQGTGA. The CDR3 spans 16 residues. In DNA, the CDR3 is TGTGCCAGCAGCTTACCAGCGGGGGGATCGCCAGATACGCAGTATTTT. Amino acid sequence: CASSLPAGGSPDTQYF.

The rearrangement links TRBV18 to TRBJ1-5; D remains unclear. Looked up from germline, CDR1 is KGHSH and CDR2 is LQKENI. V was cut by 1 base and J by 2 bases, with 12 bases left in between. This CDR3 has 16 amino acids. CDR3 DNA: TGTGCCAGCTCACCACGCGGGGTACGCGGCAATCAGCCCCAGCATTTT. Protein product: CASSPRGVRGNQPQHF.

This clone came up a few times. The rearrangement links TRBV9 to TRBJ2-3; 7 positions agree with TRBD2. V trimming: 4 bases; J trimming: 6 bases; junction bases outside the gene matches: 20. CDR1 SGDLS and CDR2 YYNGEE come from the germline V gene. The CDR3 totals 18 residues. The CDR3 sequence is CASSPTRWASGYGDTQYF. For the CDR3, the DNA is TGTGCCAGCAGCCCAACCCGATGGGCTAGCGGATACGGCGATACGCAGTATTTT.

The V call is TRBV19, the J call TRBJ1-5; D call uncertain. This CDR3 comprises 12 residues. The V gene lost 10 bases and the J gene lost 3 bases, with 10 bases spanning the gap. The germline V gene has CDR1 LNHDA and CDR2 SQIVND (reference sequence). The chain's CDR3 is CATPSDNQPQHF. As DNA, the CDR3 is TGTGCCACTCCCTCCGACAATCAGCCCCAGCATTTT.

In its sample, this clone was seen a few times. V gene TRBV6-1 combines with J gene TRBJ1-6, with TRBD1 as a possible D gene (6 bases). CDR1 is MNHNS and CDR2 is SASEGT in the germline V gene. The CDR3 loop spans 13 amino acids. Deletions cut 2 bases from V and 8 bases from J, with 7 bases between. CDR3 DNA sequence: TGTGCCAGCAGTGAACAGGGGTATTCACCCCTCCACTTT. Amino acid sequence: CASSEQGYSPLHF.

The genes are TRBV5-8 and TRBJ2-5; D is unresolved. The germline CDR1 and CDR2 sequences are SGHTS and YDEGEE. V lost 0 bases and J lost 4, with 4 bases in between. The CDR3 is made up of 12 amino acids. CDR3 coding DNA: TGTGCCAGCAGCTTGGTGAGAGAGACCCAGTACTTC. This codes for CASSLVRETQYF.

The V call is TRBV4-1, the J call TRBJ2-7; D unresolved. The CDR3 has 13 residues. Per germline, CDR1 MGHRA and CDR2 YSYEKL. Trimming cost V 5 bases and J 2 bases, with 10 bases left between them. CDR3: CASSSGDPYEQYF. DNA for the CDR3: TGCGCCAGCAGCTCAGGAGACCCCTACGAGCAGTACTTC.

The sample holds one count of this clone. The V gene is TRBV29-1, the J gene TRBJ1-5; 7 nucleotides match TRBD1. CDR3 size: 13 residues. Germline V lookup: CDR1 SQVTM, CDR2 ANQGSEA. J gave up 7 bases and V 6 bases, and 9 bases lay outside the gene matches. CDR3 in amino acids: CSVAEGARQPQHF. The CDR3 coding sequence is TGCAGCGTCGCCGAGGGGGCACGACAGCCCCAGCATTTT.

This clone was seen a handful of times. V usage is TRBV4-2 and J usage is TRBJ2-3; perhaps TRBD2 as D (7 bases). The CDR3 loop spans 17 amino acids. Germline V gene lookup returns CDR1 LGHNA and CDR2 YNFKEQ. Trimming stripped 4 bases from V and 5 bases from J, with 22 bases between. CDR3 loop: CASSPAIQAGAKDTQYF. The CDR3, as DNA: TGTGCCAGCAGCCCAGCCATTCAGGCGGGGGCCAAAGATACGCAGTATTTT.

V usage is TRBV11-3 and J usage is TRBJ1-2; D not resolved. The V and J ends lost 3 bases and 4 bases respectively, with 12 bases between them. CDR1 SGHNT and CDR2 YENEEA come from the germline V gene. This CDR3 comprises 14 residues. CDR3 in DNA: TGTGCCAGCAGCTTGAGTGGGAGTTTCTATGGCTACACCTTC. Translation: CASSLSGSFYGYTF.

This clone was observed a few times. This sequence joins TRBV2 and TRBJ2-3, with 9 bases aligning to TRBD2. Germline V gene data show CDR1 as SNHLY and CDR2 as FYNNEI. CDR3 size: 15 residues. The J segment lost 2 bases and the V segment lost 9 bases, leaving 9 bases of the junction unmatched. The DNA of the CDR3 is TGTGCCAGGAGGGGTAGCGGGGGCCCCACAGATACGCAGTATTTT. Protein sequence: CARRGSGGPTDTQYF. The full variable domain, rest sourced from reference TRBV2 and TRBJ2-3, is EPEVTQTPSHQVTQMGQEVILRCVPISNHLYFYWYRQILGQKVEFLVSFYNNEISEKSEIFDDQFSVERPDGSNFTLKIRSTKLEDSAMYFCARRGSGGPTDTQYFGPGTRLTVL.

This clone is medium-sized. The chain combines TRBV18 with TRBJ1-5, with D tentatively TRBD1 (6 bases). This CDR3 has 15 amino acids. The V end lost 3 bases, the J end lost 5 bases, and 14 bases lay between the germline ends. Germline-derived CDR1 and CDR2 are KGHSH and LQKENI. The DNA of the CDR3 is TGTGCCAGCTCACCTACAGGGTCCCCGGATCAGCCCCAGCATTTT. This encodes CASSPTGSPDQPQHF.

This chain connects TRBV2 to TRBJ2-5; perhaps TRBD2 as D (7 bases). The germline V gene has CDR1 SNHLY and CDR2 FYNNEI. Trimming left V 4 bases short and J 5 bases short, with 17 bases between. The CDR3 loop spans 15 amino acids. CDR3 sequence reads: CASSVRGGAVETQYF. The CDR3 bases are TGTGCCAGCAGTGTAAGAGGGGGGGCCGTGGAGACCCAGTACTTC.

The rearrangement joins TRBV19 to TRBJ2-6, with D perhaps matching TRBD2 (7 bases). Germline CDR1 is LNHDA and CDR2 is SQIVND (reference sequence). CDR3 length: 19 amino acids. V was cut by 10 bases and J by 0 bases, with 25 bases left in between. The CDR3 loop is CATNPWGGRDFSGANVLTF. For the CDR3, the DNA is TGTGCCACCAACCCCTGGGGGGGGCGGGATTTCTCTGGGGCCAACGTCCTGACTTTC.